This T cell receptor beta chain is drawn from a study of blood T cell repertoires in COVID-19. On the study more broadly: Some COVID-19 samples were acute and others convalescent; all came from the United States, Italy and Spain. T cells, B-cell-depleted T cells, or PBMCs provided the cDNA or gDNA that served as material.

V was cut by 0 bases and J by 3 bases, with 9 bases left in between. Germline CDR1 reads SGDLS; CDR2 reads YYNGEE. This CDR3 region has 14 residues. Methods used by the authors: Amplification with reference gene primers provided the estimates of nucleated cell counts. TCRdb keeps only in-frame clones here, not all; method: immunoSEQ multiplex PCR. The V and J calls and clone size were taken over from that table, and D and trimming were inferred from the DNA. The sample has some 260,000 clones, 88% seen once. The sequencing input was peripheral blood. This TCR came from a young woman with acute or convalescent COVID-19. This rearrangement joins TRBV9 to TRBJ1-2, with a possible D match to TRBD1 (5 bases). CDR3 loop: CASSVAPQDYGYTF. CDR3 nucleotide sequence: TGTGCCAGCAGCGTAGCTCCACAGGACTATGGCTACACCTTC.